The TCR beta chain under discussion was sequenced for a study of blood T cell repertoires in COVID-19. Whole-study context: Samples representing acute and convalescent COVID-19 were sourced from the United States, Italy and Spain.

J lost 2 bases, V lost 3 bases, and 2 bases had no gene match. The CDR3 is 15 residues long. The germline gives CDR1 SGHKS, CDR2 YYEKEE (reference sequence). As processed by the authors: Using reference gene primer amplification, nucleated cell counts were estimated. Generated by immunoSEQ multiplex PCR, the TCRdb table keeps only in-frame clones and is missing some. Clone size and V and J calls were adopted from that table, with D and trimming inferred from the DNA. Of 250,000 to 350,000 clones in the sample, 90% to 95% were seen once. A remark on this clone: This sequence may be a read error, since a much larger clone differs from it by one base.

Sequenced input: peripheral blood. This TCR was sampled from a woman in her 30s with COVID-19, enrolled during active disease. The genes are TRBV5-5 and TRBJ2-1; TRBD2 matches at 10 bases. The CDR3 coding sequence is TGTGCCAGCAGCTACGGACTAGCGGCCTACAATGAGCAGTTCTTC. It codes for CASSYGLAAYNEQFF.